This T cell receptor (beta chain) derives from a study of tumor and adjacent non-tumor tissue in lung cancer. The template was RNA from unsorted bulk tissue. The library came from three nested PCR rounds adapted from ARM-PCR protocols. TCRdb re-called the multiplex PCR reads with MiXCR, one entry per CDR3 protein. The table lists about 110,000 distinct CDR3 sequences, roughly 84% of them singletons. V gave up 2 bases and J gave up 4 bases; unmatched junction bases: 11. Germline V gene data show CDR1 as MNHEY and CDR2 as SVGEGT. The CDR3 covers 18 residues. The TCR comes from a man between 70 and 80 years old with non-small cell lung cancer. The chain employs TRBV6-2 or TRBV6-3 and TRBJ2-1; TRBD2 aligns across 10 bases. Sequencing was done on a sample of lung tumor tissue. The CDR3 nucleotides are TGTGCCAGCAGTTACGGCATGGGACTAGCGTTATCTTACAATGAGCAGTTCTTC. Translated, it gives CASSYGMGLALSYNEQFF.